Included here is one T cell receptor (beta chain) sequence, with context. There are a few counts of this clonotype. Its antigen has not been determined. There are no base qualities to consult, and no much larger clone falls within one base. Data came from an Illumina HiSeq 1500. Using fastp trimming at Q25 and MiXCR clonotype assembly, TCRdb reanalyzed the public sequencing data and kept in-frame beta chains. Rows matching on CDR3 protein sequence are summarized as one entry with the most common DNA and genes. The sample table holds roughly 720,000 distinct CDR3 sequences, of which less than 40% were seen once. Clones ranked in the top ten supply roughly 2.9% of the sample. The data stem from a study of T cell repertoires in cytomegalovirus infection (dated by TCRdb to between 2018 and 2021). Study-wide context: The HLA type of each donor mattered for the analysis, because public TCR beta signatures pointed to carriage of CMV infection along with the matching HLA type. The research as a whole found: The ex vivo response was dominated by HLA-C-restricted CMV-specific TCR beta clonotypes, which also provided the single most frequent clonotype in two of eight donors. Cumulative frequency of public TCR beta family members discriminated carriers of CMV infection plus the relevant HLA type in this cohort and an independent roughly 330-donor cohort.

The junction shows trimming of 3 bases on V and 0 bases on J, plus 15 bases between the germline ends. The cysteine opens and the phenylalanine closes a CDR3 of 16 amino acids. The only DNA kept is the CDR3, 48 bases in frame from the first base. The rearrangement joined TRBV12-3 or TRBV12-4 to TRBJ2-7; there is no confident call for the D gene. Sequences were obtained from PBMCs. This TCR was recovered from a human donor in good health (CMV status not recorded). Some clones in this sample may be carry-over from other donors' samples. The bases are TGTGCCAGCAGTTTGGAGCCCCTTTTTAGCTCCTACGAGCAGTACTTC. It translates as CASSLEPLFSSYEQYF.